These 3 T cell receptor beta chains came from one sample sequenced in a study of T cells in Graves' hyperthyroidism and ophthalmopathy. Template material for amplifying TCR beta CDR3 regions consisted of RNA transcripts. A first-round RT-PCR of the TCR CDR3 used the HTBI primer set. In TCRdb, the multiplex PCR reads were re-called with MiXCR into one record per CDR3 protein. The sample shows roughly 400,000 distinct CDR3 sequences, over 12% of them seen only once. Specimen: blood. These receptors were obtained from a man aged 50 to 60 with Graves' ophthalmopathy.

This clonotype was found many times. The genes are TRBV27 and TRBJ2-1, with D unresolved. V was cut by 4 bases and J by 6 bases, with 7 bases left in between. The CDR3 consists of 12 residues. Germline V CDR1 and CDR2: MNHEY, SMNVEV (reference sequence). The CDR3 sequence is CASSSIPNEQFF. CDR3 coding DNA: TGTGCCAGCAGTTCGATTCCCAATGAGCAGTTCTTC.

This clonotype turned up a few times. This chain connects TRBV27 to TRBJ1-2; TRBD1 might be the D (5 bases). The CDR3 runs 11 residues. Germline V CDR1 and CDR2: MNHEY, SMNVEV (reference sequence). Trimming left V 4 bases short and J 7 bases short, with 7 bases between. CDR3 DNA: TGTGCCAGCAGTTGGGGCGGTGGCTACACCTTC. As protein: CASSWGGGYTF.

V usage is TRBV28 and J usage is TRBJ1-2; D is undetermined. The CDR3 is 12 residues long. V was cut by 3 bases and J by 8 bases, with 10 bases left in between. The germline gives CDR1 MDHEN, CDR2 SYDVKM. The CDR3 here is CASSFAGKGYTF. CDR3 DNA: TGTGCCAGCAGTTTTGCGGGGAAGGGCTACACCTTC.